A single sample is the source of the 25 T cell receptor beta chains below, sequenced in a study of blood T cell repertoires in COVID-19. The protocol was immunoSEQ multiplex PCR, while the TCRdb copy is restricted to in-frame clones and leaves out a portion. Of approximately 150,000 clones listed, roughly 89% are singletons. Sequenced material: peripheral blood. The receptors were gathered from a woman aged 55-69 years who had recovered from COVID-19.

The chain recombines TRBV19 with TRBJ2-3; TRBD2 agrees at 9 bases. Germline-derived CDR1 and CDR2 are LNHDA and SQIVND (reference sequence). V lost 4 bases to trimming and J lost 4 bases; unmatched junction nucleotides: 6. There are 15 residues in the CDR3. For the CDR3, the DNA is TGTGCCAGTAGTAAGTTTCCTAGCGGGGCAGATACGCAGTATTTT. Encoded protein: CASSKFPSGADTQYF.

The chain links TRBV6-2 or TRBV6-3 to TRBJ2-7, with 10 bases that match TRBD2. The CDR3 has 16 amino acids. With 2 bases clipped from V and 4 bases from J, the junction kept 8 bases outside the gene matches. The germline V gene encodes CDR1 MNHEY and CDR2 SVGEGT. The CDR3 is CASSYPGLAATYEQYF. The CDR3 region has the DNA TGTGCCAGCAGTTACCCAGGACTAGCGGCTACTTACGAGCAGTACTTC.

This chain connects TRBV7-9 to TRBJ1-4, with a tentative D call TRBD1 (5 bases). Per germline, CDR1 SEHNR and CDR2 FQNEAQ (reference sequence). The V end lost 5 bases, the J end lost 6 bases, and 13 bases lay between the germline ends. The CDR3 extends over 14 amino acids. In DNA form, the CDR3 reads TGTGCCAGCAGCCCCGACAGCGGGTATGAAAAACTGTTTTTT. It yields the protein CASSPDSGYEKLFF.

The rearrangement uses TRBV10-3 and TRBJ2-7, with TRBD2 matching 7 bases. V was clipped by 8 bases and J by 3 bases; unmatched bases: 10. Germline CDR1 is ENHRY and CDR2 is SYGVKD. The CDR3 contains 14 residues. The CDR3 region has the DNA TGTGCCATCGCTGCGGGGGTTCCGCGCTACGAGCAGTACTTC. As protein: CAIAAGVPRYEQYF.

The rearrangement joins TRBV28 to TRBJ2-2; 9 bases map to TRBD2. Per the germline V gene, CDR1 is MDHEN and CDR2 is SYDVKM. The CDR3 is made up of 16 amino acids. V gave up 3 bases and J gave up 7 bases; unmatched junction bases: 9. DNA for the CDR3: TGTGCCAGCAGTTTCCGGCGCGGGGGGGCCTTCGGGGAGCTGTTTTTT. Protein: CASSFRRGGAFGELFF.

This clone occurred a few times. This sequence joins TRBV28 and TRBJ2-5, with a weak D call TRBD2 (7 bases). V lost 7 bases, J lost 3 bases, and 21 bases lay in between. The CDR3 is 16 residues long. Per germline, CDR1 MDHEN and CDR2 SYDVKM. The CDR3 DNA is TGTGCCAGCACCCCCCCGTTTTGGGAGGGGGAAGAGACCCAGTACTTC. This translates into CASTPPFWEGEETQYF.

In this sample, this clone turned up a few times. The J gene is TRBJ1-2, the V gene TRBV18; 9 nucleotides line up with TRBD1. From germline, CDR1 is KGHSH and CDR2 LQKENI. The CDR3 is 13 amino acids. The J segment lost 8 bases and the V segment lost 5 bases, leaving 6 bases of the junction unmatched. The CDR3 sequence is CASSTTDRGGYTF. For the CDR3, the DNA is TGTGCCAGCTCAACAACGGACAGGGGAGGCTACACCTTC.

The chain is built from TRBV18 and TRBJ1-1, with 8 bases matching TRBD1. This CDR3 has 15 residues. Germline-derived CDR1 and CDR2 are KGHSH and LQKENI. The V segment lost 3 bases and the J segment 4 bases; nucleotides outside the gene matches: 7. CDR3 bases: TGTGCCAGCTCACCCCAGCAGGGGGCAGGCACTGAAGCTTTCTTT. Translated, it gives CASSPQQGAGTEAFF.

In its sample, this clone was seen many times. The chain joins TRBV4-3 to TRBJ1-6, with 8 positions matching TRBD1. The junction had 0 bases not matched to a gene; V was cut back by 2 bases and J by 6 bases. The CDR3 is 14 amino acids. Germline CDR1 LGHNA, CDR2 YSLEER. This CDR3 is CASSQQGANSPLHF. The CDR3 DNA reads as TGCGCCAGCAGCCAACAGGGGGCTAATTCACCCCTCCACTTT.

The genes are TRBV7-6 and TRBJ2-3; TRBD1 agrees at 10 bases. The CDR3 has 15 residues. V was clipped by 4 bases and J by 8 bases; unmatched bases: 9. Germline assignment: CDR1 SGHVS and CDR2 FNYEAQ. The CDR3 DNA sequence: TGTGCCAGCAGCTATAGGACAGGGGGTCGTATTACGCAGTATTTT. Its protein is CASSYRTGGRITQYF.

V usage is TRBV27 and J usage is TRBJ1-2; D perhaps matches TRBD1 (6 bases). This CDR3 is built from 15 residues. Germline CDR1 and CDR2: MNHEY and SMNVEV (reference sequence). The V and J ends lost 0 bases and 8 bases respectively, with 16 bases between them. The CDR3 loop is CASSLSGAQRGGYTF. As DNA, the CDR3 is TGTGCCAGCAGTTTATCGGGGGCCCAGCGGGGAGGCTACACCTTC.

To note about this clone: The sample holds other DNA sequences that translate to the same CDR3. This chain connects TRBV9 to TRBJ2-1, with 8 bases matching TRBD1. V was pared by 2 bases and J by 4 bases, with 8 bases of the junction left unmatched. The germline CDR1 and CDR2 sequences are SGDLS and YYNGEE. The CDR3 length is 16 residues. CDR3 protein: CASSVAGTGLYNEQFF. In DNA form, the CDR3 reads TGTGCCAGCAGCGTTGCCGGGACAGGCCTTTACAATGAGCAGTTCTTC.

The DNA of the CDR3 is TGTGCCAGCAGTTTGGGGGGGTTTGGGCAGTTCTTC. Amino acids: CASSLGGFGQFF. J is TRBJ2-1 and V is TRBV12-3 or TRBV12-4, with 7 nucleotides matching TRBD2. The V gene end was trimmed by 3 bases and the J gene end by 12 bases; junction bases not matched to a gene: 5. The CDR3 is made up of 12 amino acids.

J is TRBJ2-2 and V is TRBV7-2; D is possibly TRBD2 (5 bases). Per germline, CDR1 SGHTA and CDR2 FQGNSA. The length of the CDR3 is 14 residues. The V and J ends lost 3 bases and 4 bases respectively, with 9 bases between them. CDR3 loop: CASSFLALTGELFF. As DNA, the CDR3 is TGTGCCAGCAGCTTCCTAGCACTCACCGGGGAGCTGTTTTTT.

The V and J genes are TRBV2 and TRBJ1-1; TRBD1 aligns across 7 bases. Germline V lookup: CDR1 SNHLY, CDR2 FYNNEI. Germline trimming cut 7 bases from V and 10 bases from J; bases unmatched to any gene: 15. The CDR3 sequence is 14 residues long. The CDR3 DNA is TGTGCCAGCATTAAACCCACGGAGACAGGGCGAGCTTTCTTT. Translation: CASIKPTETGRAFF.

This clone was seen once. The chain couples TRBV5-4 to TRBJ2-4; TRBD1 aligns across 8 bases. The germline V gene encodes CDR1 SGHNT and CDR2 YYREEE (reference sequence). The CDR3 has 15 residues. Losses at the gene ends were 3 bases for V and 8 bases for J; bases not matched to a gene: 10. CDR3 nucleotides: TGTGCCAGCAGCTCCTCAGGGGGCGGTGGAGACATTCAGTACTTC. Amino acids: CASSSSGGGGDIQYF.

DNA of the CDR3: TGTGCCAGCAGCCCAGGCAGGGAACCAGATACGCAGTATTTT. It translates to CASSPGREPDTQYF. The genes are TRBV7-8 and TRBJ2-3, with TRBD1 as a possible D gene (5 bases). Trimming took off 5 bases at V and 4 bases at J, with 13 bases between the two ends. The CDR3 is 14 residues long. Germline CDR1 SGHVS, CDR2 FQNEAQ.

The CDR3 region has the DNA TGCGCCAGCAGCCCCCAGGTGGGGCGGGGGGGCAATCGAAATGAGCAGTTCTTC. As protein: CASSPQVGRGGNRNEQFF. V is TRBV5-1 and J is TRBJ2-1, with TRBD2 matching 9 bases. The CDR3 is 18 amino acids. The germline gives CDR1 SGHRS, CDR2 YFSETQ. The trim removed 4 bases at V and 7 bases at J, leaving 18 bases unmatched.

This clone was counted a single time. The V call is TRBV9, the J call TRBJ1-5; D unclear. The CDR3 runs 13 residues. Germline V gene sequence: CDR1 SGDLS, CDR2 YYNGEE. Trimming took 2 bases from V and 7 from J, leaving 10 bases between them. CDR3 bases: TGTGCCAGCAGCGTGGACGGAGGACAGCCCCAGCATTTT. Its translation: CASSVDGGQPQHF.

The V gene is TRBV10-3, the J gene TRBJ1-5, with 7 bases matching TRBD1. CDR1 ENHRY and CDR2 SYGVKD come from the germline V gene. With 6 bases clipped from V and 7 bases from J, the junction kept 6 bases outside the gene matches. The CDR3 loop spans 13 amino acids. The CDR3 reads CAISDRDDQPQHF. CDR3 nucleotides: TGTGCCATCAGCGACAGGGACGACCAGCCCCAGCATTTT.

This sequence joins TRBV9 and TRBJ1-4; tentatively, D is TRBD1 (5 bases). V was trimmed by 0 bases and J by 8 bases, leaving 14 bases between them. CDR1 is SGDLS and CDR2 is YYNGEE in the germline V gene. The CDR3 is 15 residues long. CDR3 residues: CASSVGPREPEKLFF. CDR3 sequence (DNA): TGTGCCAGCAGCGTAGGCCCCAGGGAACCCGAAAAACTGTTTTTT.

The J gene is TRBJ2-3, the V gene TRBV5-4, with D unclear. The ends were cut back, 4 bases at V and 2 bases at J, with 11 bases in the middle. The CDR3 contains 14 residues. Germline-derived CDR1 and CDR2 are SGHNT and YYREEE (reference sequence). CDR3 protein: CASSLYVATDTQYF. As DNA, the CDR3 is TGTGCCAGCAGCCTTTACGTGGCCACAGATACGCAGTATTTT.

The rearrangement links TRBV5-1 to TRBJ2-7; 10 bases are a match to TRBD1. This CDR3 contains 15 residues. CDR1 SGHRS and CDR2 YFSETQ come from the germline V gene. Trimming took 4 bases from V and 2 from J; bases not matched to a gene: 6. CDR3 DNA: TGCGCCAGCAGCATCTCCGGGACAGGGGCCTACGAGCAGTACTTC. Translating gives CASSISGTGAYEQYF.

V and J are TRBV6-5 and TRBJ1-4; 7 positions match TRBD1. The CDR3 runs 15 residues. From germline, CDR1 is MNHEY and CDR2 SVGAGI. V was pared by 7 bases and J by 4 bases, with 9 bases of the junction left unmatched. The CDR3, as DNA: TGTGCCAGCACCCAAAACAGGGGAAGTAATGAAAAACTGTTTTTT. It translates to CASTQNRGSNEKLFF.

In its sample, this clone was seen a few times. The chain employs TRBV7-9 and TRBJ2-1, with a possible D match to TRBD2 (5 bases). The CDR3 covers 13 residues. Per germline, CDR1 SEHNR and CDR2 FQNEAQ (reference sequence). Trimming took 6 bases from V and 8 from J, leaving 14 bases between them. CDR3 region: CASSSRTGDEQFF. Here the CDR3 DNA reads TGTGCCAGCAGTTCACGAACCGGGGATGAGCAGTTCTTC.